This passage covers 19 T cell receptor beta chains from one sample sequenced in a study of blood T cell repertoires in COVID-19 (dated by TCRdb to about 2020). The library was built by means of the immunoSEQ multiplex PCR assay. TCRdb mirrors the immuneACCESS table, restricted to in-frame sequences. Some clones are absent from its copies; in checked studies, under half trace to an unresolved V gene, and the reason for the others is unknown. Within this sample are roughly 390,000 clones, with 85% of them counted one time only. 3.5% to 4% of the sample goes to the ten largest clones. The source material was peripheral blood. The receptors come from a young woman with acute or convalescent COVID-19.

The CDR3 DNA is TGTGCCAGCAGCTTTTCGCCTTGGGAGTCGAACACCGGGGAGCTGTTTTTT. Amino acids: CASSFSPWESNTGELFF. The rearrangement joins TRBV9 to TRBJ2-2; perhaps TRBD2 as D (5 bases). In germline, CDR1 is SGDLS, CDR2 YYNGEE. Trimming left V 4 bases short and J 0 bases short, with 16 bases between. This CDR3 has 17 residues.

This clone was picked up one time. The chain uses TRBV21-1 and TRBJ2-2; no DNA check was done on the table's D call, TRBD2. TRBV21-1 is a documented pseudogene. This CDR3 has 14 residues. As DNA, the CDR3 is TGTGCCAGCAGCCTACGGGGGGGCCCCGGGGAGCTGTTTTTT. Translating it yields CASSLRGGPGELFF.

The chain carries TRBV7-9 and TRBJ2-1, with 12 bases aligning to TRBD2. V shed 1 base, J shed 5 bases, and the junction held 6 bases outside the gene matches. Germline V gene sequence: CDR1 SEHNR, CDR2 FQNEAQ (reference sequence). This CDR3 comprises 17 residues. The CDR3 coding sequence is TGTGCCAGCAGCTTAGGGACTAGCGGGATGGCCCACAATGAGCAGTTCTTC. It encodes CASSLGTSGMAHNEQFF.

The V gene is TRBV12-1, the J gene TRBJ1-2; TRBD1, the table's D call, lacks a check against the DNA. TRBV12-1 is a listed pseudogene. The CDR3 totals 16 residues. The CDR3 is CASSFPRVQGNYGYTF. CDR3 coding DNA: TGTGCCAGCAGCTTCCCTAGGGTCCAGGGGAACTATGGCTACACCTTC.

This clone came up many times. The chain uses TRBV4-2 and TRBJ1-2, with TRBD1 as a possible D gene (6 bases). Germline V gene lookup returns CDR1 LGHNA and CDR2 YNFKEQ. The CDR3 is 17 amino acids. V was clipped by 1 base and J by 3 bases, with 18 bases between them. CDR3: CASSQASRTVSYYGYTF. CDR3 coding DNA: TGTGCCAGCAGCCAAGCCTCCCGGACAGTAAGTTACTATGGCTACACCTTC.

The rearrangement links TRBV4-2 to TRBJ2-1; TRBD2 aligns across 9 bases. The trim removed 1 base at V and 8 bases at J, leaving 9 bases unmatched. CDR1 and CDR2 (germline): LGHNA, YNFKEQ. This CDR3 comprises 16 residues. The CDR3 loop reads CASSQGLAEAGDEQFF. As DNA, the CDR3 is TGTGCCAGCAGCCAAGGACTAGCGGAAGCTGGAGATGAGCAGTTCTTC.

The count of this clone is one. This chain connects TRBV10-1 to TRBJ2-5; no definite D call. V was shortened by 2 bases and J by 1 base, with 5 bases between the two germline ends. The CDR3 runs 13 residues. Germline assignment: CDR1 WNHNN and CDR2 SYGVQD (reference sequence). The CDR3, as DNA: TGCGCCAGCAGTGAGAGCACCCAAGAGACCCAGTACTTC. Amino acid sequence: CASSESTQETQYF.

The V gene is TRBV10-2, the J gene TRBJ1-1; D may be TRBD1 (5 bases). Deletions cut 6 bases from V and 4 bases from J, with 12 bases between. Germline V gene data show CDR1 as WSHSY and CDR2 as SAAADI. This CDR3 has 13 amino acids. The CDR3 nucleotides read TGCGCCAGCAGCCTACAGGATTCCACTGAAGCTTTCTTT. This encodes CASSLQDSTEAFF.

The chain is built from TRBV11-2 and TRBJ1-3, with 7 bases matching TRBD1. Germline loops: CDR1 SGHAT, CDR2 FQNNGV. V trimming: 0 bases; J trimming: 3 bases; junction bases outside the gene matches: 11. The CDR3 is made up of 18 amino acids. The CDR3: CASSLDGRQGFVGNTIYF. CDR3 nucleotide sequence: TGTGCCAGCAGCTTAGATGGGAGACAGGGTTTTGTTGGAAACACCATATATTTT.

The chain carries TRBV15 and TRBJ1-5; D is ambiguous. CDR1 is LNHNV and CDR2 is YYDKDF in the germline V gene (reference sequence). CDR3 length equals 16 residues. V gave up 0 bases and J gave up 1 base, with 10 bases separating them. CDR3 DNA: TGTGCCACCAGCAGAGATCTTGTCCAGAGCAATCAGCCCCAGCATTTT. This codes for CATSRDLVQSNQPQHF.

Only a few counts were recorded for this clone. The J gene is TRBJ1-2, the V gene TRBV7-9; D is undetermined. Germline V gene lookup returns CDR1 SEHNR and CDR2 FQNEAQ (reference sequence). This CDR3 contains 15 residues. V was cut by 3 bases and J by 3 bases, with 14 bases left in between. The DNA of the CDR3 is TGTGCCAGCAGCTTCGTGCAGCGCCTGGACTATGGCTACACCTTC. It specifies CASSFVQRLDYGYTF.

A note on this clone: This specimen includes other DNA sequences encoding the same CDR3. This sequence joins TRBV6-1 and TRBJ2-2; unclear D gene. From germline, CDR1 is MNHNS and CDR2 SASEGT. V shed 2 bases and J shed 0 bases, with 7 bases lying between them. The CDR3 spans 15 residues. CDR3 protein: CASSEMRTNTGELFF. The CDR3 nucleotides are TGTGCCAGCAGTGAAATGAGGACGAACACCGGGGAGCTGTTTTTT.

This chain links TRBV24-1 with TRBJ2-2; 7 bases line up with TRBD1. CDR1 is KGHDR and CDR2 is SFDVKD in the germline V gene. This CDR3 region has 16 residues. V shed 4 bases and J 5 bases; nucleotides not matched to a gene: 9. In DNA, the CDR3 is TGTGCCACCAGTGACCAAACCGGGACAGTTACCGGGGAGCTGTTTTTT. It codes for CATSDQTGTVTGELFF.

V gene TRBV9 combines with J gene TRBJ2-1; 9 nucleotides match TRBD1. This CDR3 has 16 residues. V dropped 3 bases and J dropped 2; count of bases not matched to a gene: 6. CDR1 and CDR2 (germline): SGDLS, YYNGEE. CDR3 in DNA: TGTGCCAGCAGCGGAACAGGGGGCGAGCCCTACAATGAGCAGTTCTTC. Its translation is CASSGTGGEPYNEQFF. Full variable domain (rest looked up from reference TRBV9 and TRBJ2-1): DSGVTQTPKHLITATGQRVTLRCSPRSGDLSVYWYQQSLDQGLQFLIQYYNGEERAKGNILERFSAQQFPDLHSELNLSSLELGDSALYFCASSGTGGEPYNEQFFGPGTRLTVL.

V is TRBV24-1 and J is TRBJ2-3; D possibly corresponds to TRBD2 (6 bases). The germline V and J ends were trimmed by 5 bases and 0 bases, with 8 bases remaining between them. This CDR3 contains 14 residues. Germline V gene sequence: CDR1 KGHDR, CDR2 SFDVKD. The CDR3, as DNA: TGTGCCACCAGTGTTGGGGGGAGCACAGATACGCAGTATTTT. Translation gives CATSVGGSTDTQYF.

The chain employs TRBV28 and TRBJ1-4; possibly TRBD1 for D (6 bases). This CDR3 is built from 15 residues. V lost 4 bases and J lost 8, with 17 bases in between. Looked up from germline, CDR1 is MDHEN and CDR2 is SYDVKM. In DNA, the CDR3 is TGTGCCAGCAGTTCGCAGGGGCCGGGGCAAGAAAAACTGTTTTTT. It codes for CASSSQGPGQEKLFF.

For this clone: Other DNA sequences within the sample encode an identical CDR3. The chain has TRBV7-9 and TRBJ1-1; D is uncertain. The germline V gene has CDR1 SEHNR and CDR2 FQNEAQ (reference sequence). The germline V and J ends were trimmed by 1 base and 0 bases, with 6 bases remaining between them. This CDR3 has 14 amino acids. The DNA of the CDR3 is TGTGCCAGCAGCTTAGGCGGAATGAACACTGAAGCTTTCTTT. This sequence encodes CASSLGGMNTEAFF.

V usage is TRBV5-1 and J usage is TRBJ1-2; 7 positions agree with TRBD1. The CDR3 runs 14 residues. The J segment lost 5 bases and the V segment lost 5 bases, leaving 9 bases of the junction unmatched. Per germline, CDR1 SGHRS and CDR2 YFSETQ. The CDR3 DNA follows: TGCGCCAGCAGATCCGGGACAGAGAGTTATGGCTACACCTTC. It specifies CASRSGTESYGYTF.

The rearrangement links TRBV11-2 to TRBJ1-2; no clear D. Germline CDR1 is SGHAT and CDR2 is FQNNGV. V lost 4 bases and J lost 8, with 8 bases in between. The CDR3 is 11 amino acids. In DNA form, the CDR3 reads TGTGCCAGCAGCTCTGGAGGAGGCTACACCTTC. Translating gives CASSSGGGYTF. The complete variable domain, with remaining parts taken from reference TRBV11-2 and TRBJ1-2, reads EAGVAQSPRYKIIEKRQSVAFWCNPISGHATLYWYQQILGQGPKLLIQFQNNGVVDDSQLPKDRFSAERLKGVDSTLKIQPAKLEDSAVYLCASSSGGGYTFGSGTRLTVV.